This TCR beta chain was captured in a study of cytomegalovirus exposure and HLA in healthy donors. Study observations and caveats: V- and J-gene trimming in TCR beta was tied to a missense DCLRE1C variant by an analysis performed later. Clonal expansion, a later analysis showed, was greater in HLA-associated TCR beta chains than in equally common others.

The junction had 4 bases not matched to a gene; V was cut back by 4 bases and J by 7 bases. From germline, CDR1 is SEHNR and CDR2 FQNEAQ (reference sequence). This CDR3 contains 14 residues. Vbeta (60) and Jbeta (13) primers were used in the PCR. Here immunoSEQ multiplex PCR was the method, and the copy in TCRdb shows in-frame clones only, minus some. This table holds about 200,000 clones, about 13% found once. Comments on this clone: What it binds is unknown.

The clonotype was recovered from a middle-aged man in good health and CMV-seropositive. The chain is built from TRBV7-9 and TRBJ1-6, with 7 bases fitting TRBD1. The sample was PBMCs. The CDR3 here is CASSSGQRNSPLHF. The CDR3, as DNA: TGTGCCAGCAGCTCGGGACAGAGGAATTCACCCCTCCACTTT.